One and the same sample provided the 12 T cell receptor beta chains below, sequenced in a study of chronic HIV infection and antiretroviral therapy. TCRdb ran MiXCR on the 5' RACE reads and lists one entry per CDR3 protein. The table has under 55,000 distinct CDR3 sequences, about 18% seen once; the top ten hold 2.8%. Material: peripheral blood. The source of these receptors is an adult who had HIV and had not received antiretroviral therapy, or was an uninfected healthy control (not recorded which).

This clonotype was seen a few times. V usage is TRBV2 and J usage is TRBJ2-1; D remains ambiguous. This CDR3 is 12 amino acids long. Germline CDR1 and CDR2: SNHLY and FYNNEI. V gave up 7 bases and J gave up 0 bases, with 4 bases separating them. The CDR3: CASKSSYNEQFF. The CDR3 coding sequence is TGTGCCAGCAAAAGCTCCTACAATGAGCAGTTCTTC.

The J gene is TRBJ2-2, the V gene TRBV28, with D hard to call. Trimming took 3 bases from V and 4 from J, leaving 6 bases between them. The CDR3 length is 13 residues. Germline V gene data show CDR1 as MDHEN and CDR2 as SYDVKM. DNA of the CDR3: TGTGCCAGCAGTTTCCCGACCACCGGGGAGCTGTTTTTT. Protein product: CASSFPTTGELFF.

This clonotype appeared a few times. The chain has TRBV2 and TRBJ1-5; no definite D call. The CDR3 is 13 amino acids. The V end lost 2 bases, the J end lost 9 bases, and 11 bases lay between the germline ends. Per germline, CDR1 SNHLY and CDR2 FYNNEI. The CDR3 here is CASSEFEGRPQHF. CDR3 DNA: TGTGCCAGCAGTGAATTCGAGGGAAGGCCCCAGCATTTT.

This chain joins TRBV5-1 and TRBJ2-2; 12 bases agree with TRBD2. The V gene end was trimmed by 1 base and the J gene end by 1 base; junction bases not matched to a gene: 2. This CDR3 region has 17 residues. Germline V gene lookup returns CDR1 SGHRS and CDR2 YFSETQ. CDR3 nucleotide sequence: TGCGCCAGCAGCTTGTCTAGCGGGAGGGGGAACACCGGGGAGCTGTTTTTT. Its protein is CASSLSSGRGNTGELFF.

The chain couples TRBV11-1 to TRBJ2-5; D might be TRBD1 or TRBD2, each matching 5 bases. V gave up 5 bases and J gave up 1 base, with 14 bases separating them. The CDR3 is 15 amino acids. CDR1 is SGHAT, CDR2 FQDESV, per germline (reference sequence). CDR3 sequence (DNA): TGTGCCAGCAGCCTTCGGACGGGGACCCAAGAGACCCAGTACTTC. This sequence encodes CASSLRTGTQETQYF.

The chain couples TRBV4-1 to TRBJ2-5, with 9 bases lining up with TRBD1. Per the germline V gene, CDR1 is MGHRA and CDR2 is YSYEKL. The CDR3 consists of 14 residues. Trimming removed 4 bases from V and 3 bases from J; junction bases left unmatched: 3. The CDR3 region is CASSRRQGEETQYF. The CDR3 DNA sequence: TGCGCCAGCAGCCGCCGACAGGGGGAAGAGACCCAGTACTTC.

The rearrangement uses TRBV7-9 and TRBJ1-5; the match to TRBD1 covers 9 bases. Germline V gene lookup returns CDR1 SEHNR and CDR2 FQNEAQ (reference sequence). The length of the CDR3 is 15 residues. Unmatched junction bases numbered 4, after V lost 1 base and J lost 6 bases. Written as DNA, the CDR3 is TGTGCCAGCAGCTTAGGGACAGGGGTTCGTCAGCCCCAGCATTTT. Its translation: CASSLGTGVRQPQHF.

In this sample, this clonotype turned up a few times. This chain connects TRBV21-1 to TRBJ2-7. TRBV21-1 is a pseudogene. This CDR3 comprises 12 residues. The chain's CDR3 is CASLRPTYEQYF. CDR3 nucleotides: TGTGCCAGTTTGCGACCTACCTACGAGCAGTACTTC.

There are many counts of this clonotype. J is TRBJ1-5 and V is TRBV2, with D uncertain. The germline V gene encodes CDR1 SNHLY and CDR2 FYNNEI. The CDR3 length is 14 residues. V lost 9 bases to trimming and J lost 0 bases, with 12 bases between them. Here the CDR3 reads CASTRLNSNQPQHF. The CDR3 coding sequence is TGTGCCAGTACGAGGCTAAATAGCAATCAGCCCCAGCATTTT.

The genes are TRBV30 and TRBJ1-5; possibly TRBD1 for D (5 bases). Germline CDR1 is GTSNPN and CDR2 is SVGIG (reference sequence). The V end was cut by 8 bases, the J end by 1 base, with 12 bases between. The CDR3 runs to 13 residues. The CDR3 sequence is CAAGGGSNQPQHF. The CDR3 DNA sequence: TGTGCCGCGGGGGGAGGGAGCAATCAGCCCCAGCATTTT.

The rearrangement joins TRBV28 to TRBJ2-7, with D possibly matching TRBD1 (5 bases). The germline CDR1 and CDR2 sequences are MDHEN and SYDVKM. This CDR3 spans 15 amino acids. Trimming stripped 2 bases from V and 3 bases from J, with 14 bases between. CDR3 nucleotides: TGTGCCAGCAGTTTACTTAGGACAAACTTCTACGAGCAGTACTTC. It translates to CASSLLRTNFYEQYF.

The CDR3: CASSLGPANTEAFF. The CDR3 DNA reads TGCGCCAGCAGCTTGGGGCCAGCGAACACTGAAGCTTTCTTT. The chain employs TRBV5-1 and TRBJ1-1, with D unresolved. Trimming shortened V by 0 bases and J by 1 base, and 7 bases separated the two germline ends. This CDR3 contains 14 residues. Germline assignment: CDR1 SGHRS and CDR2 YFSETQ.